The T cell receptor beta chain described here comes from a study of T cells in Graves' hyperthyroidism and ophthalmopathy (dated by TCRdb to between 2019 and 2020). Concerning the study at large: Peripheral blood samples were taken at the time of initial diagnosis, prior to any treatment. In addition, the study compared T-cell repertoires in thyroid tissue and in blood from about six Graves' hyperthyroidism patients. According to the paper, TCR Vbeta CDR3 sequencing was carried out on over 130 peripheral blood samples, which came from 40 to 45 ophthalmopathy, around 74 hyperthyroidism and approximately 17 progressor patients. TCR V-J signatures able to tell the groups apart were searched for in a discovery cohort of 95 or so patients, of whom roughly 42 had Graves' ophthalmopathy and about 60 had stable Graves' hyperthyroidism. For training and testing, the roughly 97 patients in the discovery cohort were randomly divided in a 7:3 ratio. After sampling, hyperthyroidism patients received methimazole starting at 30 mg daily, and ophthalmopathy patients received high-dose intravenous methylprednisolone. Prospective prediction of ophthalmopathy was tested in an independent validation cohort consisting of roughly 19 hyperthyroidism patients and about 17 patients who later progressed to ophthalmopathy. Study-wide conclusions, independent of this receptor: No statistical method was used to fix the sample size in advance, and group allocation was not hidden from the investigators. Most expanded thyroid clonotypes (frequency above 0.001) were also detected in blood, suggesting blood repertoires may reflect thyroid immune responses. In validation, progression to ophthalmopathy was predicted by the model with 55% to 71% sensitivity and roughly 72% specificity, a median of approximately 6.5 months before onset. A 13 V-J signature model separated ophthalmopathy from stable hyperthyroidism, with just over 85% sensitivity and roughly 81% specificity in cross-validation and 80%/75% in testing.

In regard to this clonotype: Its antigen specificity is not known. The input lacks base qualities; no much larger clone sits a single base away.

The germline V gene provides CDR1 SGHVS and CDR2 FQNEAQ. The CDR3, from cysteine to phenylalanine, totals 13 residues. Of all the DNA, just the CDR3 is kept, 39 bases in frame from base 1. V trim: 5 bases; J trim: 3 bases; unmatched bases: 4. TCR beta CDR3 regions were amplified from RNA transcripts. A first-round RT-PCR of the TCR CDR3 used the HTBI primer set with the Qiagen OneStep RT-PCR kit. Libraries were constructed in a second round of multiplex PCR, after which size selection and purification were performed. Libraries were sequenced paired-end with 100 bp reads on an Illumina HiSeq2000. Processing in the source paper ran as follows. SOAPnuke was used to process the raw data, with reads discarded if the reads contained adapters or uncalled bases, had a mean Phred below 15, or lacked an exact constant-primer or identifier match. COPE v1.2.5 was used to merge high-quality paired reads, and clonotypes were defined as unique nucleotide sequences. MiTCR v1.1 was used to align clonotypes to the IMGT TRBV, TRBD and TRBJ reference segments. The analysis was restricted to V-J combinations with a frequency above 0.0001, which together covered just over 99% of the repertoires. A TCS score was defined as the ratio between F50 (clonal expansion) and ExV (chaos), using BLOSUM62-based TCRdist between CDR3 peptides within each V-J. Welch's t-statistics and random forest reduced around 550 V-J features to under 15, which were used in a naive Bayes classifier (R e1071). TCRdb handled the public reads itself, with Q25 trimming in fastp and clone calling in MiXCR, and kept productive beta chains. Entries are consolidated by CDR3 protein sequence, retaining the most common genes and DNA. TCRdb, rather than the study authors, made the V and J calls. This sample holds roughly 740,000 distinct CDR3 sequences; roughly 15% were observed only once. Under 10% of the sample belongs to the ten largest clones.

Stable Graves' hyperthyroidism was defined as no progression to ophthalmopathy during 18 months of follow-up. Hyperthyroidism patients were aged 18 to 65 years and newly diagnosed, with disease duration of less than 2 months. Exclusion was applied to patients with uncontrolled infections, other autoimmune diseases, pregnancy or lactation. Clinical symptoms, serum thyroxine and TRAb, thyroid ultrasound, and orbital computed tomography formed the basis for the diagnoses. PBMCs were separated from approximately 10 ml of fresh peripheral blood using Ficoll-Paque density gradient centrifugation. Trizol reagent was used to extract total RNA, and RNA quality was then checked on an Agilent 2100 Bioanalyzer.

Sequences were obtained from blood. The rearranged chain carries TRBV7-8 and TRBJ2-7; 7 middle bases align to TRBD1. This TCR was sampled from a man aged 18 to 35 with Graves' hyperthyroidism. Here the CDR3 is given as CASSRGQVYEQYF. The DNA reads TGTGCCAGCAGCCGAGGACAGGTCTACGAGCAGTACTTC.